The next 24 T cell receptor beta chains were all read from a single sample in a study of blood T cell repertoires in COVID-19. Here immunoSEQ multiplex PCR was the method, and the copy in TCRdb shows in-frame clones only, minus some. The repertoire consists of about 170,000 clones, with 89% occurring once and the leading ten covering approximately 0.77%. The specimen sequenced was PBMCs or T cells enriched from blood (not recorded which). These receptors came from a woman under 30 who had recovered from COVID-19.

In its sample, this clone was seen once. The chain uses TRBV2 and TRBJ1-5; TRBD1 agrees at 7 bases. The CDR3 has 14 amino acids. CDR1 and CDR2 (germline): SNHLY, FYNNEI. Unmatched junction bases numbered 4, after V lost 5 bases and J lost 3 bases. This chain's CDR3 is CASSKDRSNQPQHF. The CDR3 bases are TGTGCCAGCAGTAAGGACAGGTCCAATCAGCCCCAGCATTTT.

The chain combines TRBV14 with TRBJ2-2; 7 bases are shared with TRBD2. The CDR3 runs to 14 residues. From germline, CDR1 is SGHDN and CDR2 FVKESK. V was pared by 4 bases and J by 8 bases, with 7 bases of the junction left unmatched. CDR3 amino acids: CASSPRTSRGELFF. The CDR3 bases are TGTGCCAGCAGCCCACGGACTAGTCGGGGGGAGCTGTTTTTT.

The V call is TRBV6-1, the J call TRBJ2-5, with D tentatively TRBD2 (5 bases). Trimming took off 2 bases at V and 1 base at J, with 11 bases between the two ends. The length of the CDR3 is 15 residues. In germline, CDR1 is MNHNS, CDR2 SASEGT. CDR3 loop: CASSEIPTTQETQYF. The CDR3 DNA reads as TGTGCCAGCAGTGAAATCCCGACTACCCAAGAGACCCAGTACTTC.

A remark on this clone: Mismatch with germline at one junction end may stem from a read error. The chain's CDR3 is CASSSRLASGVF. CDR3 DNA sequence: TGTGCCAGCAGTAGTCGACTAGCTTCGGGGGTCTTC. The V call is TRBV7-2, the J call TRBJ2-1, with 7 bases lining up with TRBD2. The germline V gene encodes CDR1 SGHTA and CDR2 FQGNSA. The CDR3 spans 12 residues.

CDR3 sequence (DNA): TGTGCCAGCAGCCCGCCAGAAGAGACCCAGTACTTC. Translating it yields CASSPPEETQYF. The V call is TRBV28, the J call TRBJ2-5; D is unclear. With 6 bases removed from V and 3 bases from J, the gap between germline ends came to 8 bases. Germline-derived CDR1 and CDR2 are MDHEN and SYDVKM. This CDR3 region has 12 residues.

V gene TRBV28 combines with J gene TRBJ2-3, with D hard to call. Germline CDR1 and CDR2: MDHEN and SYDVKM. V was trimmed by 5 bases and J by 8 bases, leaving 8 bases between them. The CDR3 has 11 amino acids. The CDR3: CASSIPGTQYF. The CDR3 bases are TGTGCCAGCAGTATCCCCGGTACGCAGTATTTT.

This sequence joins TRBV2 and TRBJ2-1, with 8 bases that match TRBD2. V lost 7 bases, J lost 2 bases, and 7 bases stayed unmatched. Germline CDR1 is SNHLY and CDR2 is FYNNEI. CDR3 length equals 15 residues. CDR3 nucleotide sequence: TGTGCCAGCAAGAGAGCGGGAGAGGCCTACAATGAGCAGTTCTTC. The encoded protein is CASKRAGEAYNEQFF.

The CDR3 loop reads CASRRTLDRGAQPQHF. CDR3 sequence (DNA): TGTGCCAGCAGAAGAACCCTGGACAGGGGGGCTCAGCCCCAGCATTTT. This chain connects TRBV2 to TRBJ1-5; 10 positions match TRBD1. This CDR3 is 16 amino acids long. Trimming at V came to 6 bases and at J to 6 bases, leaving 11 bases not matched to a gene. Per the germline V gene, CDR1 is SNHLY and CDR2 is FYNNEI. Combining the CDR3 with reference TRBV2 and TRBJ1-5 gives the whole variable domain EPEVTQTPSHQVTQMGQEVILRCVPISNHLYFYWYRQILGQKVEFLVSFYNNEISEKSEIFDDQFSVERPDGSNFTLKIRSTKLEDSAMYFCASRRTLDRGAQPQHFGDGTRLSIL.

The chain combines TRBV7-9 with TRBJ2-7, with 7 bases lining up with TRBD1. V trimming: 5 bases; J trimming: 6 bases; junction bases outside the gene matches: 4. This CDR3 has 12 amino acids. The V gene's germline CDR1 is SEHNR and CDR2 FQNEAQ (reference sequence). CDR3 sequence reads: CASSKTGSEQYF. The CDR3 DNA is TGTGCCAGCAGCAAGACAGGGAGCGAGCAGTACTTC.

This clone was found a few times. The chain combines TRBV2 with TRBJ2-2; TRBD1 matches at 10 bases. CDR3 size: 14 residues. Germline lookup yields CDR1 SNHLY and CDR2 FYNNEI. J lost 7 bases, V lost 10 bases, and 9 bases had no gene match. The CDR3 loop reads CATRDRGIGGELFF. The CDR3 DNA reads TGTGCCACCAGGGACAGGGGAATAGGCGGGGAGCTGTTTTTT.

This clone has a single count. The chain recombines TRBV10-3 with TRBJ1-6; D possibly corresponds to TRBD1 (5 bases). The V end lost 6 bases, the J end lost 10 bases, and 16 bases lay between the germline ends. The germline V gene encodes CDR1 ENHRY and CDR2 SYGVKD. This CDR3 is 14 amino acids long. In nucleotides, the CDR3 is TGTGCCATCAGGAGCAGGGAAAATGACTCACCCCTCCACTTT. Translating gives CAIRSRENDSPLHF.

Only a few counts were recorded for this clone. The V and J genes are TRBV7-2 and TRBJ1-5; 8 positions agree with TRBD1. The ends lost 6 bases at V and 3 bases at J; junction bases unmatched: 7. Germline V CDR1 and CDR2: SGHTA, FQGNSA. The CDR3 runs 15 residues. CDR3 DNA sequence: TGTGCCAGCAGGGAGGGGACAGGACTCAATCAGCCCCAGCATTTT. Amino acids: CASREGTGLNQPQHF.

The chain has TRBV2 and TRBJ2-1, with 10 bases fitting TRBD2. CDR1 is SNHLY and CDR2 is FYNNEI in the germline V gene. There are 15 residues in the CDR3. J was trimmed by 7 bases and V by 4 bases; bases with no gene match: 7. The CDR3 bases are TGTGCCAGCAGTGTGTCTAGCGGGAGAACGAATGAGCAGTTCTTC. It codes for CASSVSSGRTNEQFF.

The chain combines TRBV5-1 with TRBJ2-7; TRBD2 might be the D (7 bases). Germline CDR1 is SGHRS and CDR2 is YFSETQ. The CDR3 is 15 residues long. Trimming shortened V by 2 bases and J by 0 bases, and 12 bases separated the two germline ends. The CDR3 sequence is CASSLGGGNSYEQYF. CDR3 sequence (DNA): TGCGCCAGCAGCTTAGGGGGGGGAAACTCCTACGAGCAGTACTTC.

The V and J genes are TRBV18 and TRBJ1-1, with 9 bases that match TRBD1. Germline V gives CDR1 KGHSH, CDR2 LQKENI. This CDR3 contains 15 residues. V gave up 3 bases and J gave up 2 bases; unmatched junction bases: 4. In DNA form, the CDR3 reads TGTGCCAGCTCACCTAGGGACAGGGCCAACACTGAAGCTTTCTTT. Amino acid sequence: CASSPRDRANTEAFF.

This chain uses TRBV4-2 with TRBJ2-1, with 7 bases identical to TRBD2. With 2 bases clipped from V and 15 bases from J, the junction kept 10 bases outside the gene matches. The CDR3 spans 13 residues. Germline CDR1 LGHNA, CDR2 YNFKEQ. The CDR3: CASSQSSREEGFF. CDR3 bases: TGTGCCAGCAGCCAATCGTCTCGGGAGGAGGGGTTCTTC.

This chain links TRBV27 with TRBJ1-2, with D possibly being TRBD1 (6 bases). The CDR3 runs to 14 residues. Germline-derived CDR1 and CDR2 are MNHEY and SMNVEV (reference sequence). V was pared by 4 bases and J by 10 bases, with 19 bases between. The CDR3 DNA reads TGTGCCAGCAGTTCCCTCGACAGGTTGGGGTTCTACACCTTC. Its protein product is CASSSLDRLGFYTF.

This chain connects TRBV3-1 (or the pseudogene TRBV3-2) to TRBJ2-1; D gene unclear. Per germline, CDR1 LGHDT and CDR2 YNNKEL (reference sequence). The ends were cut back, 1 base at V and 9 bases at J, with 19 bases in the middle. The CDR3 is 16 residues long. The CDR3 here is CASSQGSQRGPGEQFF. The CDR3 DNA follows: TGTGCCAGCAGCCAAGGGTCGCAGCGCGGCCCCGGTGAGCAGTTCTTC.

The CDR3 sequence is CASSYPRESYNEQFF. The CDR3 nucleotides read TGTGCCAGCAGTTACCCCCGGGAGTCCTACAATGAGCAGTTCTTC. The rearrangement uses TRBV6-5 and TRBJ2-1, with D possibly matching TRBD2 (6 bases). Germline lookup yields CDR1 MNHEY and CDR2 SVGAGI. With 2 bases removed from V and 1 base from J, the gap between germline ends came to 9 bases. This CDR3 has 15 amino acids.

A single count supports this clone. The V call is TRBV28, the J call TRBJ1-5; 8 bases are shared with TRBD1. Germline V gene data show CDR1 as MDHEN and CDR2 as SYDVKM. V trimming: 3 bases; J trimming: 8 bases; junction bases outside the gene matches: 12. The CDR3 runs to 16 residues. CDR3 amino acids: CASSLSPPTGEEPQHF. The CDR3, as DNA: TGTGCCAGCAGTTTGTCCCCGCCGACAGGGGAAGAGCCCCAGCATTTT.

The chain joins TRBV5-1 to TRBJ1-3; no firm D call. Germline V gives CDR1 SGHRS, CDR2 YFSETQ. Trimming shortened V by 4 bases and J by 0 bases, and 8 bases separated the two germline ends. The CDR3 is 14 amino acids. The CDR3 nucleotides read TGCGCCAGCAGCCCAGACAACTCTGGAAACACCATATATTTT. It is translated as CASSPDNSGNTIYF.

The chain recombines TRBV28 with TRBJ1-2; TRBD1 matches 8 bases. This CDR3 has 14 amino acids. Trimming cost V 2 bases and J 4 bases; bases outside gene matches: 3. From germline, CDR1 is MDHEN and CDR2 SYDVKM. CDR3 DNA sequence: TGTGCCAGCAGTTTAACAGGGGGGGGCTATGGCTACACCTTC. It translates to CASSLTGGGYGYTF.

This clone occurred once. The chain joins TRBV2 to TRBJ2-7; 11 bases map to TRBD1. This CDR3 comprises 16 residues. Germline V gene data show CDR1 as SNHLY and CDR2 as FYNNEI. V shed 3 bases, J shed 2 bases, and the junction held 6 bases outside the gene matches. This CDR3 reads CASSEPRDRGAYEQYF. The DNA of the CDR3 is TGTGCCAGCAGTGAGCCCCGGGACAGGGGGGCCTACGAGCAGTACTTC.

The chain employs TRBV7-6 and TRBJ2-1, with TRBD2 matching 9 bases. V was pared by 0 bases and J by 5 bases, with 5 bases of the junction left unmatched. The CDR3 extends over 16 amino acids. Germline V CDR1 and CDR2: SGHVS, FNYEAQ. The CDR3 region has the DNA TGTGCCAGCAGCTTAGCGGGCGGGAGGGGGCACAATGAGCAGTTCTTC. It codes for CASSLAGGRGHNEQFF.